This T cell receptor beta chain derives from a study of blood T cell repertoires in COVID-19. TCRdb's table, derived via immunoSEQ multiplex PCR, lists solely in-frame clones and lacks some. The table shows 450,000 to 500,000 clones, with approximately 85% occurring only once. CDR3 length equals 16 residues. Trimming shortened V by 0 bases and J by 1 base, and 13 bases separated the two germline ends. From germline, CDR1 is LGHDT and CDR2 YNNKEL (reference sequence). The sequence was collected from a human donor in a cohort sampled during active COVID-19. Material for sequencing was peripheral blood. The chain links TRBV3-1 (or the pseudogene TRBV3-2) to TRBJ2-7; TRBD1 is a possible D gene (5 bases). This chain's CDR3 is CASSQEFKTGSYEQYF. The CDR3 DNA reads TGTGCCAGCAGCCAAGAATTTAAAACAGGATCCTACGAGCAGTACTTC.